This T cell receptor beta chain is drawn from a study of T cell repertoires in cytomegalovirus infection. Study summary: Public TCR beta signatures marked donors with CMV infection and the matching HLA.

TCRdb re-derived calls from the reads in MiXCR, one entry per CDR3 protein. Among about 530,000 distinct CDR3 sequences listed, about a quarter were seen once. The germline V and J ends were trimmed by 1 base and 10 bases, with 14 bases remaining between them. This CDR3 has 14 residues. CDR1 and CDR2 from the germline V gene are SGHTA and FQGNSA. At least ten counts were recorded for this clonotype. J is TRBJ2-4 and V is TRBV7-2, with D perhaps matching TRBD2 (6 bases). This receptor was identified in a human donor in good health (CMV status not recorded). Some clones in this sample may be carry-over from other donors' samples. The specimen was PBMCs. CDR3 sequence (DNA): TGTGCCAGCAGCTTAGAGTCGCGGGATGGGATTCAGTACTTC. It translates to CASSLESRDGIQYF.